This TCR beta chain was found in a study of human T cells and chemical hapten exposure. TCRdb independently ran MiXCR on the RACE reads; one entry per CDR3 protein. The table lists fewer than 300,000 distinct CDR3 sequences, about 9% of them singletons. Time point reported: pre-sensitization, week 0. This sample's treatment: therapeutic diphenylcyclopropenone sensitization with weekly scalp DPC. This clonotype was seen repeatedly, ten times or more. The source of this sequence is a middle-aged woman with alopecia areata. Some clones in this sample may be carry-over from other donors' samples. Sequenced material: whole blood, taken in connection with sensitization to the hapten diphenylcyclopropenone (DPC).

DNA of the CDR3: TGTGCCAGCAGTTACCAGACGACAGAAGAGACCCAGTACTTC. Translation: CASSYQTTEETQYF. The chain is built from TRBV6-6 and TRBJ2-5, with TRBD1 as a possible D gene (5 bases). There are 14 residues in the CDR3. V lost 2 bases to trimming and J lost 3 bases, with 10 bases between them. In germline, CDR1 is MNHNY, CDR2 SVGAGI (reference sequence).